The 9 T cell receptor beta chains below were found in one sample sequenced in a study of T-cell reconstitution after alpha-beta-depleted transplantation in children. As it was prepared, the TCRbeta library received unique molecular identifiers. MiXCR, run by TCRdb on the PCR reads, gives a single entry per CDR3 protein. The sample records about a million distinct CDR3 sequences, about 26% being singletons. The sample in question was PBMCs, mostly from graft donor cells, obtained 360 days after TCRalphabeta/CD19-depleted stem cell transplant. These receptors all stem from a boy in the first two years of life who had a stem cell transplant for SCID, so the T cells may come from the graft donor.

The chain combines TRBV4-2 with TRBJ2-5; D not certain. V gave up 2 bases and J gave up 13 bases, with 14 bases separating them. The germline CDR1 and CDR2 sequences are LGHNA and YNFKEQ. CDR3 length: 12 residues. The CDR3 DNA reads as TGTGCCAGCAGCCAAAACCGGGCCAAGCTGTACTTC. Its translation: CASSQNRAKLYF.

This clonotype was observed a single time. The V call is TRBV7-7, the J call TRBJ2-2, with D hard to call. V lost 5 bases and J 8 bases, leaving 9 bases between the germline ends. The V gene's germline CDR1 is SSHAT and CDR2 FNYEAQ (reference sequence). CDR3 length: 12 residues. CDR3 sequence: CASSPVQGELFF. For the CDR3, the DNA is TGTGCCAGCAGCCCGGTGCAGGGGGAGCTGTTTTTT.

This clonotype showed up just a few times. The J gene is TRBJ2-1, the V gene TRBV5-6, with TRBD1 identical over 7 bases. Per the germline V gene, CDR1 is SGHDT and CDR2 is YYEEEE. The CDR3 contains 17 residues. Trimming took 0 bases from V and 7 from J; bases not matched to a gene: 13. CDR3 amino acids: CASSLGTDRVIRNEQFF. CDR3 DNA sequence: TGTGCCAGCAGCTTGGGGACCGACAGGGTAATCCGGAATGAGCAGTTCTTC.

This clonotype was seen only a few times. The rearrangement uses TRBV12-3 or TRBV12-4 and TRBJ1-1, with a possible D match to TRBD1 (5 bases). The CDR3 extends over 15 amino acids. V was pared by 5 bases and J by 1 base, with 14 bases between. The CDR3 nucleotides read TGTGCCAGCAGTGGAAGGGGAGGTGGGAACACTGAAGCTTTCTTT. Translating it yields CASSGRGGGNTEAFF.

The rearrangement uses TRBV12-3 or TRBV12-4 and TRBJ2-1; D not resolved. CDR3 length: 15 residues. The ends were cut back, 3 bases at V and 8 bases at J, with 17 bases in the middle. For the CDR3, the DNA is TGTGCCAGCAGTTTCTCTATTCACGTTTCCGATGAGCAGTTCTTC. This codes for CASSFSIHVSDEQFF.

This chain uses TRBV10-3 with TRBJ2-7; D is unresolved. The CDR3 runs to 11 residues. In germline, CDR1 is ENHRY, CDR2 SYGVKD. Between the trimmed V and J ends, which lost 8 bases and 4 bases, there was a span of 9 bases. CDR3 residues: CAIGVGYEQYF. CDR3 bases: TGTGCCATCGGAGTAGGGTACGAGCAGTACTTC.

This clonotype was recorded a few times. Here the CDR3 DNA reads TGTGCCAGCTCTTTAGCGGGGGTCCTCACAGATACGCAGTATTTT. Protein product: CASSLAGVLTDTQYF. The V gene is TRBV12-3 or TRBV12-4, the J gene TRBJ2-3, with 9 bases identical to TRBD2. Losses at the gene ends were 8 bases for V and 2 bases for J; bases not matched to a gene: 8. The length of the CDR3 is 15 residues.

The V gene is TRBV4-1, the J gene TRBJ2-1, with D perhaps matching TRBD1 (6 bases). Trimming removed 0 bases from V and 4 bases from J, with 16 bases in between. This CDR3 is 17 amino acids long. Germline CDR1 reads MGHRA; CDR2 reads YSYEKL. The CDR3 DNA reads as TGCGCCAGCAGCCAAGATGATTGGGTCCAGGGGTACAATGAGCAGTTCTTC. Translated: CASSQDDWVQGYNEQFF.

The V and J genes are TRBV20-1 and TRBJ2-7; 9 bases agree with TRBD1. The germline V gene encodes CDR1 DFQATT and CDR2 SNEGSKA (reference sequence). J gave up 3 bases and V 0 bases, and 6 bases lay outside the gene matches. This CDR3 is 15 amino acids long. CDR3 bases: TGCAGTGCTAGAGATCCCGGGACAGGGATCTACGAGCAGTACTTC. This codes for CSARDPGTGIYEQYF.